The rows below give T cell receptor beta chains drawn from one sample of a study of blood T cell repertoires in COVID-19. Measured with immunoSEQ multiplex PCR; TCRdb has only the in-frame clones, and not every one. The sample has around 400,000 clones; under 90% are singletons. Sequences were obtained from PBMCs or T cells enriched from blood (not recorded which). The receptors come from a woman in her twenties or thirties who had recovered from COVID-19. Both conserved end residues are trimmed from each CDR3.

cdr3_aa: ASSETVPASNYGYT; v_call: TRBV9; j_call: TRBJ1-2
cdr3_aa: ASGTANQETQY; v_call: TRBV5-1; j_call: TRBJ2-5
cdr3_aa: ASSYVGSTNQETQY; v_call: TRBV6-5; j_call: TRBJ2-5
cdr3_aa: ASTYSGANVLT; v_call: TRBV19; j_call: TRBJ2-6
cdr3_aa: ASSWTGGYGYT; v_call: TRBV5-4; j_call: TRBJ1-2
cdr3_aa: ASRAGFGTEAF; v_call: TRBV7-3; j_call: TRBJ1-1
cdr3_aa: AWSAGTIINNEQF; v_call: TRBV30; j_call: TRBJ2-1
cdr3_aa: ASSQVPGDSNQPQH; v_call: TRBV4-1; j_call: TRBJ1-5
cdr3_aa: ASSFGTDKQY; v_call: TRBV7-9; j_call: TRBJ2-7
cdr3_aa: ASSLGGGLNSPLH; v_call: TRBV7-9; j_call: TRBJ1-6
cdr3_aa: ASSVWTGDNEQF; v_call: TRBV5-1; j_call: TRBJ2-1
cdr3_aa: ASPAGGGYEQY; v_call: TRBV10-1; j_call: TRBJ2-7
cdr3_aa: ATSPQGQLPLNSPLH; v_call: TRBV15; j_call: TRBJ1-6
cdr3_aa: ASSSATGGMYNEQF; v_call: TRBV7-2; j_call: TRBJ2-1
cdr3_aa: ASSQDLAAGDYNEQF; v_call: TRBV4-3; j_call: TRBJ2-1
cdr3_aa: ASSNTATQGYNEQF; v_call: TRBV19; j_call: TRBJ2-1
cdr3_aa: ASSLLGAETQY; v_call: TRBV5-1; j_call: TRBJ2-5
cdr3_aa: ASSYARVEKLF; v_call: TRBV12-3/TRBV12-4; j_call: TRBJ1-4
cdr3_aa: ASSQGSPGTEAF; v_call: TRBV7-2; j_call: TRBJ1-1
cdr3_aa: ASSEGTALEQY; v_call: TRBV5-1; j_call: TRBJ2-7
cdr3_aa: ASSDQGPNEKLF; v_call: TRBV6-5; j_call: TRBJ1-4
cdr3_aa: ASTPGGGFYEQY; v_call: TRBV7-2; j_call: TRBJ2-7
cdr3_aa: SASTFYEQY; v_call: TRBV20-1; j_call: TRBJ2-7
cdr3_aa: ASSLRFPGTFANTGELF; v_call: TRBV3-1/TRBV3-2; j_call: TRBJ2-2
cdr3_aa: ASSSTGFRHEQY; v_call: TRBV7-9; j_call: TRBJ2-7
cdr3_aa: ASSPISGKETQY; v_call: TRBV18; j_call: TRBJ2-5
cdr3_aa: ASTRDREFYEQY; v_call: TRBV6-4; j_call: TRBJ2-7
cdr3_aa: ASSPRVTTNEKLF; v_call: TRBV7-8; j_call: TRBJ1-4
cdr3_aa: ASSQTDRGRWY; v_call: TRBV4-1; j_call: TRBJ2-7
cdr3_aa: ASSQGPGRNYGYT; v_call: TRBV27; j_call: TRBJ1-2
cdr3_aa: ASSQDSAPRQGKKVNTEAF; v_call: TRBV4-1; j_call: TRBJ1-1
cdr3_aa: ASSMSPFYEQY; v_call: TRBV27; j_call: TRBJ2-7
cdr3_aa: ASSFLTSGQETQY; v_call: TRBV27; j_call: TRBJ2-5
cdr3_aa: SVEGRDRGYYGYT; v_call: TRBV29-1; j_call: TRBJ1-2
cdr3_aa: ASSYRKLYEGYT; v_call: TRBV2; j_call: TRBJ1-2
cdr3_aa: SQGENTEAF; v_call: TRBV20-1; j_call: TRBJ1-1
cdr3_aa: ASSESGGGSTEAF; v_call: TRBV10-1; j_call: TRBJ1-1
cdr3_aa: ASSSYGLAGGHNTDTQY; v_call: TRBV5-6; j_call: TRBJ2-3
cdr3_aa: ASSLVGSGEQF; v_call: TRBV7-9; j_call: TRBJ2-1
cdr3_aa: ASSTRQGALDGYT; v_call: TRBV6-5; j_call: TRBJ1-2
cdr3_aa: ASSFSGRAFGEQF; v_call: TRBV11-1; j_call: TRBJ2-1
cdr3_aa: ASSSRQGLFAEQY; v_call: TRBV5-1; j_call: TRBJ2-7
cdr3_aa: ASSLRGLAGQETQY; v_call: TRBV28; j_call: TRBJ2-5
cdr3_aa: ASNRWGGAYEQY; v_call: TRBV9; j_call: TRBJ2-7